The rows below give T cell receptor beta chains drawn from one sample of a study of T cell responses to AZD1222 COVID-19 vaccine. The method was immunoSEQ multiplex PCR; TCRdb's version includes in-frame clones alone and lacks a portion of them. The table lists some 100,000 clones, 75% to 90% of them singletons. This specimen was peripheral blood, taken on day 0 of AZD1222 vaccination. Source of these receptors: an adult in good health. CDR3s include the opening cysteine and the closing phenylalanine or tryptophan. The order of the fields is clone size, J gene, V gene, D gene, CDR3 DNA, CDR3 protein. A D gene is named only where the DNA matches it firmly. Clone size is given for some rows only: seen once, a few or many times, or a class if the clone is expanded.

NA	TRBJ1-3	TRBV9	NA	TGTGCCAGCAGCGGTCATGCGGGGGGGCCTGGAAACACCATATATTTT	CASSGHAGGPGNTIYF
NA	TRBJ1-2	TRBV4-2	NA	TGTGCCAGCAGCCAAGATCGCGTCGGCTACACCTTC	CASSQDRVGYTF
NA	TRBJ2-7	TRBV6-2/TRBV6-3	NA	TGTGCCAGCAGTTACTCTCACGGGGGAATGGGTCGCGAGCAGTACTTC	CASSYSHGGMGREQYF
NA	TRBJ2-1	TRBV19	TRBD2	TGTGCCAGTAGTCCTTTCCGGACTAGCGGGATGAGGGGTGAGCAGTTCTTC	CASSPFRTSGMRGEQFF
NA	TRBJ2-7	TRBV7-9	NA	TGTGCCAGCTTCTGGCAGGGAGTTATTTACGAGCAGTACTTC	CASFWQGVIYEQYF
NA	TRBJ2-2	TRBV4-3	NA	TGCGCCAGCAGCCAGACCCCGGGGTCTCCATACCGGGAGCTGTTTTTT	CASSQTPGSPYRELFF
once	TRBJ2-3	TRBV9	NA	TGTGCCAGCAGCGTAGCAGGGCCTAGCACAGATACGCAGTATTTT	CASSVAGPSTDTQYF
NA	TRBJ1-4	TRBV2	NA	TGTGCCAGCAGCAGAGTTGCAACTAATGAAAAACTGTTTTTT	CASSRVATNEKLFF
NA	TRBJ2-2	TRBV7-9	NA	TGTGCCAGCAGCTTATTGATCCGTCCGTATCGGTTCGGGGAGCTGTTTTTT	CASSLLIRPYRFGELFF
NA	TRBJ2-7	TRBV19	NA	TGTGCCAGTAGTATAGGTCCGGTCTCCTACGAGCAGTACTTC	CASSIGPVSYEQYF
NA	TRBJ2-5	TRBV4-1	TRBD2	TGCGCCAGCAGCCCCAGACTAGCGGAGCAAGAGACCCAGTACTTC	CASSPRLAEQETQYF
NA	TRBJ2-7	TRBV30	NA	TGTGCCTACCAAACAGACGGGGCCTACGAGCAGTACTTC	CAYQTDGAYEQYF
NA	TRBJ1-1	TRBV4-2	NA	TGTGCCAGCAGCCAAGAATCCGGGGGCGTAATGAACACTGAAGCTTTCTTT	CASSQESGGVMNTEAFF
NA	TRBJ2-3	TRBV6-4	NA	TGTGCCAGCAGTGAGACTGGCGGGGCTACAGATACGCAGTATTTT	CASSETGGATDTQYF
NA	TRBJ2-1	TRBV7-2	TRBD1	TGTGCCAGCAGCCTGGCCCTCGTCGGGACAGGGCTGTTCTTC	CASSLALVGTGLFF
few	TRBJ2-1	TRBV6-2/TRBV6-3	TRBD2	TGTGCCAGCAGCGGGGGGATCTCCTACAATGAGCAGTTCTTC	CASSGGISYNEQFF
NA	TRBJ1-5	TRBV28	NA	TGTGCCAGCACCCCAAGGGGCTTCGGGGCCAATCAGCCCCAGCATTTT	CASTPRGFGANQPQHF
NA	TRBJ1-2	TRBV5-1	NA	TGCGCCAGCAGCTTGTCGGAGGCCCATGGCTACACCTTC	CASSLSEAHGYTF
NA	TRBJ1-1	TRBV7-2	NA	TGTGCCAGCAGCTTATTGGAGGAACTTGAAGCTTTCTTT	CASSLLEELEAFF
NA	TRBJ1-2	TRBV7-2	NA	TGTGCCAGCAGCTTAAGAGGGGAATATGGCTACACCTTC	CASSLRGEYGYTF
NA	TRBJ1-2	TRBV21-1	NA	TGTGCCAGCAAAGTGCGCACTCAACGACCTGGTGACCCTAACTATGGCTACACCTTC	CASKVRTQRPGDPNYGYTF
NA	TRBJ2-5	TRBV28	NA	TGTGCCAAAAGTTGCGAGACCCAGTACTTC	CAKSCETQYF
once	TRBJ2-3	TRBV7-2	TRBD2	TGTGCCAGCAGCTTCGGCGGGAGGGTGAGCACAGATACGCAGTATTTT	CASSFGGRVSTDTQYF
NA	TRBJ2-5	TRBV7-2	NA	TGTGCCAGCAGCTCCTTTGGACTGAAACCGCAAGAGACCCAGTACTTC	CASSSFGLKPQETQYF
NA	TRBJ1-5	TRBV28	TRBD1	TGTGCCAGCAGTTCCTCCGGGACAGGGAATCAGCCCCAGCATTTT	CASSSSGTGNQPQHF
few	TRBJ2-5	TRBV6-2/TRBV6-3	TRBD1	TGTGCCAGCAGTTACTCTGAGACAGGGGGCGTTGAGACCCAGTACTTC	CASSYSETGGVETQYF
NA	TRBJ2-7	TRBV15	NA	TGTGCCACCAGCAGATCGGGGAACTACGAGCAGTACTTC	CATSRSGNYEQYF
NA	TRBJ1-1	TRBV5-1	NA	TGCGCCAGCAGCTTAGACCGAGACACTGAAGCTTTCTTT	CASSLDRDTEAFF
NA	TRBJ1-5	TRBV20-1	NA	TGCAGTGCTAGTAGAGGTCCCCGCAATCAGCCCCAGCATTTT	CSASRGPRNQPQHF
NA	TRBJ1-1	TRBV28	TRBD1	TGTGCCAGCAGTACACAGGGGGGGAACACTGAAGCTTTCTTT	CASSTQGGNTEAFF
NA	TRBJ2-7	TRBV18	NA	TGTGCCAGCTCACCCTCAGGACGCCTCTACGAGCAGTACTTC	CASSPSGRLYEQYF
once	TRBJ1-4	TRBV5-1	NA	TGCGCCAGCAGCTTGCGGCAGCGGAATGAAAAACTGTTTTTT	CASSLRQRNEKLFF
NA	TRBJ1-6	TRBV10-3	NA	TGTGCCATCAGTGAGTCCCAGGGGTGGAATTCACCCCTCCACTTT	CAISESQGWNSPLHF
NA	TRBJ1-1	TRBV7-2	NA	TGTGCCAGCAGCCCGGTGGTAGGCACCCGGAATACTGAAGCTTTCTTT	CASSPVVGTRNTEAFF
once	TRBJ1-4	TRBV2	NA	TGTGCCAGCAGGCGTGCGGACGGTCCTAATGAAAAACTGTTTTTT	CASRRADGPNEKLFF
NA	TRBJ1-1	TRBV20-1	NA	TGCAGTGCGAGTAATCCGGGACATAGGGACCTGAACACTGAAGCTTTCTTT	CSASNPGHRDLNTEAFF
NA	TRBJ2-7	TRBV7-9	TRBD2	TGTGCCAGCAGCTTAGGGCTAGCGGCCGTCTACGAGCAGTACTTC	CASSLGLAAVYEQYF
NA	TRBJ2-4	TRBV5-6	TRBD2	TGTGCCAGCACCTCTCTAAGGCGGGGGTTAGCCAAAAACATTCAGTACTTC	CASTSLRRGLAKNIQYF
NA	TRBJ2-1	TRBV6-1	TRBD1	TGTGCCAGCAGTGACCGGACAGGGGGCGATGAGCAGTTCTTC	CASSDRTGGDEQFF
NA	TRBJ1-2	TRBV7-9	NA	TGTGCCAGCAGCTTAGGACAGGAGACAAGGGACTATGGCTACACCTTC	CASSLGQETRDYGYTF
NA	TRBJ1-4	TRBV10-2	NA	TGCGCCAGCAGTGAACAAGGGGATGAAAAACTGTTTTTT	CASSEQGDEKLFF
NA	TRBJ1-4	TRBV6-5	TRBD1	TGTGCCAGCAGGGGGACAGGGAAAAATGAAAAACTGTTTTTT	CASRGTGKNEKLFF
NA	TRBJ1-5	TRBV28	NA	TGTGCCAGCAGCTCGGGACCTAGCAATCAGCCCCAGCATTTT	CASSSGPSNQPQHF
once	TRBJ1-1	TRBV6-5	TRBD1	TGTGCCAGCAGTTATGGACAGGTGAACACTGAAGCTTTCTTT	CASSYGQVNTEAFF